This is a list of T cell receptor beta chains from one sample in a study of response to subunit inactivated influenza vaccine. TCRdb reprocessed the RT-PCR reads with MiXCR, giving one entry per CDR3 protein. The data hold some 500,000 distinct CDR3 sequences, with 13% observed a single time. The material sequenced was PBMCs from blood, taken roughly 45 days after vaccination. The receptors derive from a middle-aged man who received an inactivated influenza vaccine. Each CDR3 is given with its conserved first and last residue. A D gene is named only where the DNA matches it firmly. Clone size is given for some rows only: seen once, a few or many times, or a class if the clone is expanded.

J	V	D	size	DNA	CDR3
TRBJ2-1	TRBV20-1	TRBD2	NA	TGCAGTGCTAGAGTGGGCGGGAGTGGACCCTACAATGAGCAGTTCTTC	CSARVGGSGPYNEQFF
TRBJ1-1	TRBV7-2	TRBD1	NA	TGTGCCAGCAGCCCCCCGACAGGGTGGCACACTGAAGCTTTCTTT	CASSPPTGWHTEAFF
TRBJ2-3	TRBV6-2/TRBV6-3	TRBD1	many	TGTGCCAGCCGGGACAGCAAGACCTCAACGATCACTGATACGCAGTATTTT	CASRDSKTSTITDTQYF
TRBJ2-3	TRBV5-1	TRBD1	NA	TGCGCCAGCAGGACGGGACAGGGTCAGAGACAGGGCACAGATACGCAGTATTTT	CASRTGQGQRQGTDTQYF
TRBJ2-1	TRBV9	NA	many	TGTGCCAGCAGCGTATCGGATGGGGGGAATGAGCAGTTCTTC	CASSVSDGGNEQFF
TRBJ2-7	TRBV5-4	TRBD1	few	TGTGCCAGCAGCATACAGGGGAACGCCTACGAGCAGTACTTC	CASSIQGNAYEQYF
TRBJ2-5	TRBV7-9	NA	once	TGTGCCAGCAGCTCCTATAGGACCTGGGGGGAGACCCAGTACTTC	CASSSYRTWGETQYF
TRBJ2-7	TRBV27	NA	few	TGTGCCAGCATCGGGTACTCCTACGAGCAGTACTTC	CASIGYSYEQYF
TRBJ2-7	TRBV4-3	NA	NA	TGCGCCAGCAGCCAAGATATGGCCAGATCCTACGAGCAGTACTTC	CASSQDMARSYEQYF
TRBJ2-5	TRBV12-3/TRBV12-4	NA	many	TGTGCCAGCAGGAAACAGGGTCAAGAGACCCAGTACTTC	CASRKQGQETQYF
TRBJ2-4	TRBV5-1	NA	NA	TGCGCCAGCAGCTTGACCGGGTTGCAAAACATTCAGTACTTC	CASSLTGLQNIQYF
TRBJ1-6	TRBV18	NA	NA	TGTGCCAGCTCACCGAGGGACACGCCGAATAATTCACCCCTCCACTTT	CASSPRDTPNNSPLHF
TRBJ2-1	TRBV10-3	NA	many	TGTGCCATCAGTGAGCAGGCCTACAATGAGCAGTTCTTC	CAISEQAYNEQFF
TRBJ2-1	TRBV7-8	NA	NA	TGTGCCAGCAATTTGCGGGTCAGGTCCTACAATGAGCAGTTCTTC	CASNLRVRSYNEQFF
TRBJ2-1	TRBV20-1	NA	many	TGCAGTGCTAGCGGGAGACCTATCTCCTACAATGAGCAGTTCTTC	CSASGRPISYNEQFF
TRBJ2-1	TRBV12-3/TRBV12-4	NA	NA	TGTGCCAGCCAATCCAGGGTAGAGAGCTCCTACAATGAGCAGTTCTTC	CASQSRVESSYNEQFF
TRBJ1-2	TRBV3-1	TRBD1	NA	TGTGCCAGCAGATCGCACTCAGACAGGGCCTATGGCTACACCTTC	CASRSHSDRAYGYTF
TRBJ2-1	TRBV12-3/TRBV12-4	NA	NA	TGTGCCAGCAGTTCTCGGGGGCTGAGCGATGAGCAGTTCTTC	CASSSRGLSDEQFF
TRBJ1-2	TRBV28	NA	few	TGTGCCAGCAGTCCCCCATCTATTGTCTATGGCTACACCTTC	CASSPPSIVYGYTF
TRBJ2-6	TRBV15	NA	NA	TGTGCCACCAGCAGAGTCGCGGGATCCGGGGCCAACGTCCTGACTTTC	CATSRVAGSGANVLTF
TRBJ2-3	TRBV5-1	NA	few	TGCGCCAGCAGCTTACAGGGGGGGAAGGCAGATACGCAGTATTTT	CASSLQGGKADTQYF
TRBJ1-2	TRBV7-2	TRBD1	few	TGTGCCAGCAGTCTAGCACAGGGGCGATACTATGGCTACACCTTC	CASSLAQGRYYGYTF
TRBJ2-2	TRBV11-2	NA	NA	TGTGCCAGCAGCTTAGATCCCACAGGGCTGATTGAAGACCGGGAGCTGTTTTTT	CASSLDPTGLIEDRELFF
TRBJ1-2	TRBV10-3	NA	NA	TGTGCCATCAGTTTGGACGACAGGTCCTATGGCTACACCTTC	CAISLDDRSYGYTF
TRBJ2-2	TRBV4-3	NA	few	TGCGCCAGCAGCCAAGGGTTCCAGCCTCCCGGATTTTCCGGGGAGCTGTTTTTT	CASSQGFQPPGFSGELFF
TRBJ1-2	TRBV7-2	TRBD1	NA	TGTGCCAGCAGCTTAGAAAGGACAGGGAGAAACTATGGCTACACCTTC	CASSLERTGRNYGYTF
TRBJ2-7	TRBV7-2	TRBD2	NA	TGTGCCAGCAGCTTAGTCCAGCGGGGGGACATCGAGCAGTACTTC	CASSLVQRGDIEQYF
TRBJ2-7	TRBV5-1	NA	NA	TGCGCCAGCCGGTTGGGGACACCGAGCTCCTACGAGCAGTACTTC	CASRLGTPSSYEQYF
TRBJ2-7	TRBV5-5	NA	NA	TGTGCCAGCAGCTTCCAAAGGACGGGGATCTACGAGCAGTACTTC	CASSFQRTGIYEQYF
TRBJ2-3	TRBV18	TRBD2	NA	TGTGCCAGCTCACGGACTAGCGGGAAAGATACGCAGTATTTT	CASSRTSGKDTQYF
TRBJ2-5	TRBV4-1	NA	few	TGCGCCAGCAGCCAAGATTCCAGGGTGGAGACCCAGTACTTC	CASSQDSRVETQYF
TRBJ2-7	TRBV7-2	NA	many	TGTGCCAGCAGCTCACGCACCGAGGTCTACGAGCAGTACTTC	CASSSRTEVYEQYF
TRBJ2-3	TRBV28	NA	NA	TGTGCCAGCACCTCACCGGGAGGCACAGATACGCAGTATTTT	CASTSPGGTDTQYF
TRBJ2-5	TRBV10-3	NA	NA	TGTGCCAGCGGGGCGGGGAAAGAGACCCAGTACTTC	CASGAGKETQYF
TRBJ1-5	TRBV7-2	TRBD1	many	TGTGCCAGCAGCATGACAGGGGGGGCCAATCAGCCCCAGCATTTT	CASSMTGGANQPQHF
TRBJ2-7	TRBV6-2/TRBV6-3	NA	NA	TGTGCCAGCAGTTCCCACGAGCAGTACTTC	CASSSHEQYF
TRBJ2-1	TRBV3-1	TRBD2	many	TGTGCCAGCAGCCAAGATGGCGGGGGGGCACTTGAGCAGTTCTTC	CASSQDGGGALEQFF
TRBJ2-5	TRBV27	NA	few	TGTGCCAGCAGTTTATACCCCGGGAACCAAGAGACCCAGTACTTC	CASSLYPGNQETQYF
TRBJ2-7	TRBV5-1	NA	NA	TGCGCCAGCAGCTTGGACAGCCAATACTACGAGCAGTACTTC	CASSLDSQYYEQYF
TRBJ1-2	TRBV5-4	NA	NA	TGTGCCAGCAGCCCCCCAGGGAACTATGGCTACACCTTC	CASSPPGNYGYTF
TRBJ2-3	TRBV3-1	TRBD2	many	TGTGCCAGCAGCCCTAGCGGGAGTGCTGATACGCAGTATTTT	CASSPSGSADTQYF
TRBJ2-7	TRBV6-1	NA	many	TGTGCCAGCAGCCAGAGCGGCAGGGGCTACGAGCAGTACTTC	CASSQSGRGYEQYF
TRBJ2-2	TRBV5-6	NA	few	TGTGCCAGCAGCACACGGACGCTCGCGAACACCGGGGAGCTGTTTTTT	CASSTRTLANTGELFF
TRBJ1-2	TRBV5-1	NA	few	TGCGCCAGCAGCCAGACAGCGGACTATGGCTACACCTTC	CASSQTADYGYTF
TRBJ2-1	TRBV20-1	NA	many	TGCAGTGCTAGAAGAGCAAGTGAGCAGTTCTTC	CSARRASEQFF
TRBJ2-1	TRBV6-1	NA	few	TGTGCCAGCAGAAACGTTGGGAGCTCCTACAATGAGCAGTTCTTC	CASRNVGSSYNEQFF
TRBJ1-1	TRBV5-6	NA	NA	TGTGCCAGCAGCTCCCAAGCCGGGGCCCTCACTGAAGCTTTCTTT	CASSSQAGALTEAFF
TRBJ1-5	TRBV5-6	NA	many	TGTGCCAGCAGCTTGAAGGGAGGCAATCAGCCCCAGCATTTT	CASSLKGGNQPQHF
TRBJ2-1	TRBV4-2	NA	few	TGTGCCAGCAGCCAAGAAAGGGGCTTGGGGACCTCCTCCTACAATGAGCAGTTCTTC	CASSQERGLGTSSYNEQFF
TRBJ2-1	TRBV29-1	TRBD2	few	TGCAGCGTTCCACTGCGCGGGAGCTCCTACAATGAGCAGTTCTTC	CSVPLRGSSYNEQFF
TRBJ2-1	TRBV29-1	NA	few	TGCAGCGTGCCCAAGGGGCCAGGCCTTTACAATGAGCAGTTCTTC	CSVPKGPGLYNEQFF
TRBJ2-1	TRBV7-4	TRBD2	NA	TGTACCAGCAGTTTAGCGCCAGGGCAAAGCGGGAGGCCCTACAATGAGCAGTTCTTC	CTSSLAPGQSGRPYNEQFF
TRBJ2-6	TRBV4-2	NA	many	TGTGCCAGCAGCCAAGACGGGCAGGCGCCCTCTGGGGCCAACGTCCTGACTTTC	CASSQDGQAPSGANVLTF
TRBJ2-1	TRBV4-3	TRBD2	NA	TGCGCCAGCAGCCCCGGACTAGCGGGAGGTTCGAGCTCCTACAATGAGCAGTTCTTC	CASSPGLAGGSSSYNEQFF
TRBJ2-3	TRBV4-2	TRBD2	NA	TGTGCCAGCAGCCAAGAGTATGCGGGGGTCACAGATACGCAGAATTTT	CASSQEYAGVTDTQNF
TRBJ1-5	TRBV28	TRBD1	NA	TGTGCCAGCAGTCCACCCGGGACAGGGTTTCAGCCCCAGCATTTT	CASSPPGTGFQPQHF
TRBJ2-1	TRBV12-3/TRBV12-4	NA	many	TGTGCCAGCAGTTTGCGCGGGGGCCAGCCAGAGCAGTTCTTC	CASSLRGGQPEQFF
TRBJ2-7	TRBV12-3/TRBV12-4	TRBD2	few	TGTGCCAGCAGTTCCCCTCCTAGCGGGGATTACGAGCAGTACTTC	CASSSPPSGDYEQYF
TRBJ2-5	TRBV4-2	NA	NA	TGTGCCAGCAGCCCCCGTTTCGGGGCGGAGGAGACCCAGGACTTC	CASSPRFGAEETQDF
TRBJ1-4	TRBV5-1	NA	NA	TGCGCCAGCAGCTTGGGGATGGGCGTTGGGACGGATGAAAAACTGTTTTTT	CASSLGMGVGTDEKLFF